The rows below give T cell receptor beta chains drawn from one sample of a study of graft-versus-host responses after intestinal transplantation. These receptors have no identified antigens. Libraries were prepared by immunoSEQ multiplex PCR; TCRdb keeps only in-frame clonotypes and omits some of them. The data show about 36,000 clones, approximately 94% seen once. The sample was unstimulated CD4+ T cells sorted from spleen or lymph node cells, taken before transplant. The receptors were sampled from a human donor who was the organ donor for an intestinal transplant. Each CDR3 is given with its conserved first and last residue. Each record gives: clone size, J gene, V gene, D gene, CDR3 DNA, CDR3 protein. A D gene is named only where the DNA matches it firmly. Not every row has a clone size; where given, it reads once, few, many or a size class.

abundance: -; j_gene: TRBJ2-7; v_gene: TRBV18; d_gene: TRBD1; CDR3nt: TGTGCCAGCTCACCGACTGGGACAGGGCTTTCCTACGAGCAGTACTTC; CDR3aa: CASSPTGTGLSYEQYF
abundance: -; j_gene: TRBJ2-3; v_gene: TRBV19; d_gene: TRBD2; CDR3nt: TGTGCCAGTAGTATCGGGGGGGGCACAGATACGCAGTATTTT; CDR3aa: CASSIGGGTDTQYF
abundance: -; j_gene: TRBJ1-6; v_gene: TRBV28; d_gene: TRBD1; CDR3nt: TGTGCCAGCACCACCACCGGGACAGGGAATTCACCCCTCCACTTT; CDR3aa: CASTTTGTGNSPLHF
abundance: -; j_gene: TRBJ1-3; v_gene: TRBV6-5; d_gene: -; CDR3nt: TGTGCCAGCAGTTACAAACAGGTTGGAAACACCATATATTTT; CDR3aa: CASSYKQVGNTIYF
abundance: -; j_gene: TRBJ1-2; v_gene: TRBV4-1; d_gene: -; CDR3nt: TGCGCCAGCAGCAAAGGAGGACCAGGCAACTATGGCTACACCTTC; CDR3aa: CASSKGGPGNYGYTF
abundance: -; j_gene: TRBJ2-1; v_gene: TRBV25-1; d_gene: -; CDR3nt: TGTGCCAGCAGGGAGCGGGCAACCTCCTACAATGAGCAGTTCTTC; CDR3aa: CASRERATSYNEQFF
abundance: -; j_gene: TRBJ1-5; v_gene: TRBV4-3; d_gene: TRBD1; CDR3nt: TGCGCCAGCAGCCAAGATCTCGACAGGGGGGATCAGCCCCAGCATTTT; CDR3aa: CASSQDLDRGDQPQHF
abundance: -; j_gene: TRBJ2-2; v_gene: TRBV5-1; d_gene: -; CDR3nt: TGCGCCAGCAGCCCCGCTCGCGGGTGGAACACCGGGGAGCTGTTTTTT; CDR3aa: CASSPARGWNTGELFF
abundance: once; j_gene: TRBJ1-2; v_gene: TRBV5-6; d_gene: TRBD1; CDR3nt: TGTGCCAGCAGCTTGCAGGGGGCGCCTTATGGCTACACCTTC; CDR3aa: CASSLQGAPYGYTF
abundance: -; j_gene: TRBJ1-1; v_gene: TRBV6-5; d_gene: -; CDR3nt: TGTGCCACCTCTCCCGCGGCGGGTAACACTGAAGCTTTCTTT; CDR3aa: CATSPAAGNTEAFF
abundance: -; j_gene: TRBJ1-2; v_gene: TRBV19; d_gene: TRBD1; CDR3nt: TGTGCCAGTAGACACTCCCCGGGACAGCCCTCGGGGAACTATGGCTACACCTTC; CDR3aa: CASRHSPGQPSGNYGYTF
abundance: once; j_gene: TRBJ1-1; v_gene: TRBV29-1; d_gene: -; CDR3nt: TGCAGCGTTGAATCGGGGACCTTAAGGGCTGAAGCTTTCTTT; CDR3aa: CSVESGTLRAEAFF
abundance: -; j_gene: TRBJ1-6; v_gene: TRBV2; d_gene: TRBD1; CDR3nt: TGTGCCAGCAGCGCCGGGACAGATAATTCACCCCTCCACTTT; CDR3aa: CASSAGTDNSPLHF
abundance: -; j_gene: TRBJ1-5; v_gene: TRBV29-1; d_gene: -; CDR3nt: TGCAGCGTCTCGGACAACCAAGCGGAGCCCCAGCATTTT; CDR3aa: CSVSDNQAEPQHF
abundance: -; j_gene: TRBJ1-2; v_gene: TRBV27; d_gene: TRBD1; CDR3nt: TGTGCCAGCAGTTTATCGCCAGGGGGCGACTATGGCTACACCTTC; CDR3aa: CASSLSPGGDYGYTF
abundance: -; j_gene: TRBJ2-5; v_gene: TRBV5-6; d_gene: TRBD2; CDR3nt: TGTGCCAGCAGCGACGCCCGGGGGGATAGAGAGACCCAGTACTTC; CDR3aa: CASSDARGDRETQYF
abundance: -; j_gene: TRBJ1-5; v_gene: TRBV10-3; d_gene: TRBD1; CDR3nt: TGTGCCACTCACGGGACAGGGGACGCCAATCAGCCCCAGCATTTT; CDR3aa: CATHGTGDANQPQHF
abundance: -; j_gene: TRBJ2-3; v_gene: TRBV7-2; d_gene: TRBD2; CDR3nt: TGTGCCAGCAGCTTAGGATGGGGACTAGCGGGAACAGATACGCAGTATTTT; CDR3aa: CASSLGWGLAGTDTQYF
abundance: -; j_gene: TRBJ2-3; v_gene: TRBV5-1; d_gene: -; CDR3nt: TGCGCCAGCAGCTCCGGGACCGGGACAGATACGCAGTATTTT; CDR3aa: CASSSGTGTDTQYF
abundance: -; j_gene: TRBJ1-2; v_gene: TRBV30; d_gene: -; CDR3nt: TGTGCCTGGAGTAAGGGCAGCCCCTATGGCTACACCTTC; CDR3aa: CAWSKGSPYGYTF
abundance: -; j_gene: TRBJ1-5; v_gene: TRBV19; d_gene: -; CDR3nt: TGTGCCAGTAGTATTTCGGGACTCGGAGGGGAACGACAGCCCCAGCATTTT; CDR3aa: CASSISGLGGERQPQHF
abundance: -; j_gene: TRBJ1-2; v_gene: TRBV6-5; d_gene: -; CDR3nt: TGTGCCAGCAGTTACTCGTGGCAGGGCTATGGCTACACCTTC; CDR3aa: CASSYSWQGYGYTF
abundance: -; j_gene: TRBJ2-7; v_gene: TRBV28; d_gene: -; CDR3nt: TGTGCCAGCAGTTCGACTAGTATCCACGAGCAGTACTTC; CDR3aa: CASSSTSIHEQYF
abundance: -; j_gene: TRBJ2-4; v_gene: TRBV5-3; d_gene: TRBD1; CDR3nt: TGTGCCAGAAGCTTGGCAGGTAGGGGACAGGGGAAAAACATTCAGTACTTC; CDR3aa: CARSLAGRGQGKNIQYF
abundance: -; j_gene: TRBJ2-2; v_gene: TRBV11-2; d_gene: -; CDR3nt: TGTGCCAGCAGCTTAGGAACCAGGAGGAACACCGGGGAGCTGTTTTTT; CDR3aa: CASSLGTRRNTGELFF
abundance: -; j_gene: TRBJ1-2; v_gene: TRBV25-1; d_gene: -; CDR3nt: TGTGCCAGCAGTGAATTTGGCGGAAACTATGGCTACACCTTC; CDR3aa: CASSEFGGNYGYTF
abundance: -; j_gene: TRBJ2-1; v_gene: TRBV6-5; d_gene: TRBD1; CDR3nt: TGTGCCAGCAGCCTGGACAGGGGGTCCCGATTCTTC; CDR3aa: CASSLDRGSRFF
abundance: -; j_gene: TRBJ1-1; v_gene: TRBV30; d_gene: TRBD1; CDR3nt: TGTGCCTGGACTAGGGACAGGGATAGTGAAGCTTTCTTT; CDR3aa: CAWTRDRDSEAFF
abundance: once; j_gene: TRBJ2-1; v_gene: TRBV5-4; d_gene: TRBD2; CDR3nt: TGTGCCAGCAGCTCCCCGGGGGGGCTCTCCTACAATGAGCAGTTCTTC; CDR3aa: CASSSPGGLSYNEQFF
abundance: few; j_gene: TRBJ1-5; v_gene: TRBV5-4; d_gene: -; CDR3nt: TGTGCCAGCAGCTTGGAGCCGGGGCTCGGAGGGGGTCAGCCCCAGCATTTT; CDR3aa: CASSLEPGLGGGQPQHF
abundance: -; j_gene: TRBJ2-5; v_gene: TRBV9; d_gene: -; CDR3nt: TGTGCCAGCAGCTTAGGACCGAGGGTCGTCCAAGAGACCCAGTACTTC; CDR3aa: CASSLGPRVVQETQYF
abundance: -; j_gene: TRBJ2-5; v_gene: TRBV30; d_gene: TRBD2; CDR3nt: TGTGCCTGGAGTCCTCCGGGACTAGTGGCCCAGTACTTC; CDR3aa: CAWSPPGLVAQYF
abundance: -; j_gene: TRBJ1-4; v_gene: TRBV4-3; d_gene: -; CDR3nt: TGCGCCAGCAGTTTAGTGTTGACTAATGAAAAACTGTTTTTT; CDR3aa: CASSLVLTNEKLFF
abundance: -; j_gene: TRBJ2-5; v_gene: TRBV7-6; d_gene: TRBD2; CDR3nt: TGTGCCAGCAGCTACTCTAGCGGGGTCCGGGAGACCCAGTACTTC; CDR3aa: CASSYSSGVRETQYF
abundance: -; j_gene: TRBJ1-4; v_gene: TRBV5-1; d_gene: -; CDR3nt: TGCGCCAGCAGCTGGGACCGCTTATCCCCATATAATGAAAAACTGTTTTTT; CDR3aa: CASSWDRLSPYNEKLFF
abundance: once; j_gene: TRBJ2-5; v_gene: TRBV13; d_gene: TRBD2; CDR3nt: TGTGCCAGCAGCTTAGGCCTCGGGCTAGCGGGGGGAGAAGAGACCCAGTACTTC; CDR3aa: CASSLGLGLAGGEETQYF
abundance: -; j_gene: TRBJ1-2; v_gene: TRBV6-5; d_gene: -; CDR3nt: TGTGCCAGTTCGAGGGCTACCCATAACTATGGCTACACCTTC; CDR3aa: CASSRATHNYGYTF
abundance: -; j_gene: TRBJ2-7; v_gene: TRBV6-1; d_gene: TRBD2; CDR3nt: TGTGCCAGCAGTCCTTCGGCGGGGGGGCCCCACGAGCAGTACTTC; CDR3aa: CASSPSAGGPHEQYF
abundance: -; j_gene: TRBJ1-2; v_gene: TRBV5-1; d_gene: -; CDR3nt: TGCGCCAGCAGCCCTGGACAGTATGGCTACACCTTC; CDR3aa: CASSPGQYGYTF
abundance: -; j_gene: TRBJ1-1; v_gene: TRBV19; d_gene: TRBD1; CDR3nt: TGTGCCAGTAGTGGGACAGGGCCAGCCGAAGCTTTCTTT; CDR3aa: CASSGTGPAEAFF
abundance: few; j_gene: TRBJ1-3; v_gene: TRBV6-6; d_gene: -; CDR3nt: TGTGCCAGCTGGAGCAAAGGCTCTGGAAACACCATATATTTT; CDR3aa: CASWSKGSGNTIYF
abundance: once; j_gene: TRBJ1-4; v_gene: TRBV15; d_gene: -; CDR3nt: TGTGCCACCAGCAGAGGGCAGGGGAACGAAAAACTGTTTTTT; CDR3aa: CATSRGQGNEKLFF
abundance: -; j_gene: TRBJ1-4; v_gene: TRBV5-1; d_gene: TRBD1; CDR3nt: TGCGCCAGCAGCTTGCGTATCGGGGACAGGGGTAATGAAAAACTGTTTTTT; CDR3aa: CASSLRIGDRGNEKLFF
abundance: -; j_gene: TRBJ1-2; v_gene: TRBV6-5; d_gene: -; CDR3nt: TGTGCCAGCAGTTACGACAGCCGAATCGGCTACACCTTC; CDR3aa: CASSYDSRIGYTF
abundance: few; j_gene: TRBJ2-7; v_gene: TRBV9; d_gene: TRBD1; CDR3nt: TGTGCCAGCAGCGTAGATTCGGGCCTAGACAGGGGGCTTGGCGAGCAGTACTTC; CDR3aa: CASSVDSGLDRGLGEQYF